The T cell receptor (beta chain) under discussion was sequenced for a study of a mutant IDH1 vaccine in newly diagnosed glioma. Study as a whole: Visit V12 was at week 35; visit V13 was at week 47.

Sequencing was performed with immunoSEQ multiplex PCR; in TCRdb, only in-frame clones are kept and a portion is missing. Of some 32,000 clones in the sample, roughly 90% were seen once. Trimming removed 5 bases from V and 7 bases from J, with 18 bases in between. From germline, CDR1 is MNHEY and CDR2 SMNVEV (reference sequence). The CDR3 covers 15 residues. As to time point: week 47, end of study. Every vaccination contained 300 ug of the mutant IDH1 20-mer peptide and was paired with topical imiquimod. This clone was observed once. Its antigen is as yet unknown. This TCR was recovered from a man aged 40-49 years with glioma. V gene TRBV27 combines with J gene TRBJ2-1; TRBD1 is a possible D gene (6 bases). Sequences were derived from PBMCs, sampled from a glioma patient whose treatment included an IDH1 peptide vaccine. The CDR3 reads CASSPDRFGNNEQFF. Written as DNA, the CDR3 is TGTGCCAGCAGTCCCGACAGGTTCGGGAATAATGAGCAGTTCTTC.